This T cell receptor (beta chain) originates from a study of a mutant IDH1 vaccine in newly diagnosed glioma. In the study overall: Standard pretreatment was either radiotherapy, temozolomide, or, for most, radiochemotherapy with temozolomide.

Clones were sequenced by immunoSEQ multiplex PCR, and TCRdb holds only the in-frame ones, with some missing. Among tens of thousands of clones listed, over 70% were seen once. Losses at the gene ends were 6 bases for V and 5 bases for J; bases not matched to a gene: 5. Germline V gene data show CDR1 as SGHAT and CDR2 as FQNNGV. The CDR3 is 14 amino acids. This sample's time point: baseline, week 1 (first vaccination visit). Noted treatment: pre-vaccination baseline after standard-of-care therapy. The astrocytomas were IDH1-mutant, ATRX-negative, and WHO grade 3 or 4. This material consisted of PBMCs, taken from a glioma patient treated with radiotherapy, temozolomide or both. This clonotype originated in a middle-aged man with glioma. Some clones in this sample may be carry-over from other donors' samples. The genes are TRBV11-2 and TRBJ1-1; 11 bases are a match to TRBD1. The CDR3 bases are TGTGCCAGCAGAGGGACAGGGGGTCAGACTGAAGCTTTCTTT. It is translated as CASRGTGGQTEAFF.